These T cell receptor beta chains were read from a single sample in a study of radiotherapy plus CTLA-4 blockade in lung cancer. The repertoire was sequenced with immunoSEQ multiplex PCR; TCRdb's copy has only in-frame clones and lacks some. Here the sample spans about 39,000 clones, 60% to 80% being singletons. Specimen: peripheral blood, collected from a patient treated with radiotherapy plus ipilimumab. These TCRs come from a human donor with non-small cell lung cancer that progressed on radiotherapy plus ipilimumab. Both conserved end residues are part of each CDR3. A D gene is named only where the DNA matches it firmly. Where a row states a size, it is once, few, many or the class of an expanded clone; other rows omit it.

TRBD1	TRBV25-1	NA	14	TRBJ1-2	CASSSWTGGSGYTF	TGTGCCAGCAGTTCATGGACAGGGGGCAGTGGCTACACCTTC
TRBD1	TRBV4-1	NA	17	TRBJ1-5	CASSQDGPGGFGQPQHF	TGCGCCAGCAGCCAAGATGGGCCAGGGGGTTTCGGACAGCCCCAGCATTTT
NA	TRBV28	NA	14	TRBJ2-7	CASSLGAVSYEQYF	TGTGCCAGCAGTTTAGGGGCGGTCTCCTACGAGCAGTACTTC
TRBD1	TRBV5-8	NA	14	TRBJ2-7	CASSAYLTGGEQYF	TGTGCCAGCAGCGCCTACCTTACAGGGGGCGAGCAGTACTTC
NA	TRBV19	NA	15	TRBJ1-1	CASRPWGGLNTEAFF	TGTGCCAGCCGACCGTGGGGAGGACTGAACACTGAAGCTTTCTTT
NA	TRBV10-3	many	14	TRBJ1-2	CAISIQVGLYGYTF	TGTGCCATCAGTATACAGGTTGGCCTCTATGGCTACACCTTC
NA	TRBV28	NA	13	TRBJ2-7	CASGGGRSYEQYF	TGTGCCAGCGGGGGGGGGCGCTCCTACGAGCAGTACTTC
NA	TRBV6-1	NA	15	TRBJ2-7	CASSVDRWGTYEQYF	TGTGCCAGCAGTGTCGACAGGTGGGGGACCTACGAGCAGTACTTC
NA	TRBV29-1	medium-sized	10	TRBJ2-1	CSVEAFEQFF	TGCAGCGTTGAGGCTTTTGAGCAGTTCTTC
TRBD1	TRBV7-6	NA	14	TRBJ1-2	CASSYRQGNDGYTF	TGTGCCAGCAGCTATCGACAGGGCAACGATGGCTACACCTTC
NA	TRBV4-3	NA	14	TRBJ2-2	CASSQDRATGELFF	TGCGCCAGCAGCCAAGACAGGGCAACCGGGGAGCTGTTTTTT
NA	TRBV7-2	NA	15	TRBJ1-1	CASSLGGGGWTEAFF	TGTGCCAGCAGCTTAGGGGGAGGGGGATGGACTGAAGCTTTCTTT
NA	TRBV25-1	NA	15	TRBJ2-5	CASSEYYTGGETQYF	TGTGCCAGCAGTGAATATTACACAGGCGGAGAGACCCAGTACTTC
NA	TRBV18	NA	15	TRBJ1-1	CASSPQGQANTEAFF	TGTGCCAGCTCACCTCAGGGGCAGGCGAACACTGAAGCTTTCTTT
TRBD1	TRBV19	NA	19	TRBJ2-5	CASSIGGTGLFSYQETQYF	TGTGCCAGTAGTATAGGGGGGACAGGGCTTTTTTCGTACCAAGAGACCCAGTACTTC
TRBD1	TRBV19	NA	15	TRBJ2-7	CASSRTGVGPYEQYF	TGTGCCAGTAGTAGGACAGGAGTAGGACCCTACGAGCAGTACTTC
NA	TRBV7-9	NA	14	TRBJ1-6	CASSLEGINSPLHF	TGTGCCAGCAGCTTGGAGGGAATCAATTCACCCCTCCACTTT
TRBD1	TRBV5-4	NA	15	TRBJ2-2	CASSFGQGFTGELFF	TGTGCCAGCAGCTTTGGACAGGGCTTCACCGGGGAGCTGTTTTTT
NA	TRBV7-2	few	16	TRBJ2-5	CASSLGAQGSQETQYF	TGTGCCAGCAGCTTAGGGGCCCAGGGATCCCAAGAGACCCAGTACTTC
NA	TRBV4-2	NA	13	TRBJ1-6	CASARTENSPLHF	TGTGCCAGCGCAAGGACAGAGAATTCACCCCTCCACTTT
TRBD2	TRBV4-3	NA	16	TRBJ2-5	CASSQGGGGPQETQYF	TGCGCCAGCAGCCAAGGAGGCGGGGGGCCCCAAGAGACCCAGTACTTC
NA	TRBV7-9	once	15	TRBJ2-7	CASSLAQGSDYEQYF	TGTGCCAGCAGCTTAGCCCAGGGGTCCGACTACGAGCAGTACTTC
TRBD1	TRBV23-1	NA	14	TRBJ1-1	CARWTGGKGTEALF	TGCGCCAGGTGGACAGGGGGCAAGGGGACTGAAGCTTTATTT
NA	TRBV20-1	NA	11	TRBJ1-2	CSAPEVDGYTF	TGCAGTGCCCCCGAGGTGGATGGCTACACCTTC
TRBD1	TRBV29-1	few	14	TRBJ1-1	CSVAQGEPNTEAFF	TGCAGCGTTGCACAGGGGGAGCCGAACACTGAAGCTTTCTTT